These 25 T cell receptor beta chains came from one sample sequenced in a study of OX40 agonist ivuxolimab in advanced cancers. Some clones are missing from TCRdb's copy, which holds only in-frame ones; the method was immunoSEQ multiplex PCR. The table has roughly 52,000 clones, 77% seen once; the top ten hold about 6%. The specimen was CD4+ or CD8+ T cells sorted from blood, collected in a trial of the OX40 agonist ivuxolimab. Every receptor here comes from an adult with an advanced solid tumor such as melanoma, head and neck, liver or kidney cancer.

CDR3 protein: CASSLESGQPQHF. The DNA of the CDR3 is TGTGCCAGCAGCTTAGAAAGCGGTCAGCCCCAGCATTTT. V is TRBV7-2 and J is TRBJ1-5, with D uncertain. Trimming took 1 base from V and 6 from J, leaving 7 bases between them. The CDR3 has 13 residues. Germline V gives CDR1 SGHTA, CDR2 FQGNSA.

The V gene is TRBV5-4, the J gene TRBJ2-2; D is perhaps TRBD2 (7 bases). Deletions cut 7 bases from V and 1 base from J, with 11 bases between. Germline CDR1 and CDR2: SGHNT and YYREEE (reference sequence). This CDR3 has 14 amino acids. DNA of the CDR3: TGTGCCAGCTGGGGGGGGCTGAACACCGGGGAGCTGTTTTTT. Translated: CASWGGLNTGELFF.

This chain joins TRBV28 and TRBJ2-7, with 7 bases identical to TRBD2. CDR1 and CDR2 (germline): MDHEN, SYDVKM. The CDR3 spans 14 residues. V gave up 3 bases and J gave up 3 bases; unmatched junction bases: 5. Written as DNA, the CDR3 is TGTGCCAGCAGTTTCCAGCGGGATGGCTACGAGCAGTACTTC. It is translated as CASSFQRDGYEQYF.

CDR3 sequence (DNA): TGTGCCAGCTCACCACCCCCCAGACAAGAGACCCAGTACTTC. Residues: CASSPPPRQETQYF. This sequence joins TRBV18 and TRBJ2-5; no definite D call. CDR1 is KGHSH and CDR2 is LQKENI in the germline V gene. The length of the CDR3 is 14 residues. Trimming shortened V by 0 bases and J by 2 bases, and 7 bases separated the two germline ends.

The CDR3, as DNA: TGTGCCAGCAGTTTGTGGACTAGCAATGCCGGGGAGCTGTTTTTT. Its translation is CASSLWTSNAGELFF. The rearrangement uses TRBV28 and TRBJ2-2, with 8 positions matching TRBD2. Trimming removed 3 bases from V and 6 bases from J; junction bases left unmatched: 6. Germline loops: CDR1 MDHEN, CDR2 SYDVKM. The CDR3 sequence is 15 residues long.

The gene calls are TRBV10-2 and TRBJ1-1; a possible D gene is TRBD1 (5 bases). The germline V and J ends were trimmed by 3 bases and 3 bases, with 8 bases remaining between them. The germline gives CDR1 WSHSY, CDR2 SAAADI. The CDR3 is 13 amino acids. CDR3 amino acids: CASSDWGDTEAFF. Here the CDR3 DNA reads TGCGCCAGCAGTGACTGGGGGGACACTGAAGCTTTCTTT.

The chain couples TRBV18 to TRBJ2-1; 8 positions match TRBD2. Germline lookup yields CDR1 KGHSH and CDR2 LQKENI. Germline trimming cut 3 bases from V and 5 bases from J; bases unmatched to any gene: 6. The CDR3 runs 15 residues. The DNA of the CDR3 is TGTGCCAGCTCACCGCGGACTAGCACCGACAATGAGCAGTTCTTC. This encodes CASSPRTSTDNEQFF.

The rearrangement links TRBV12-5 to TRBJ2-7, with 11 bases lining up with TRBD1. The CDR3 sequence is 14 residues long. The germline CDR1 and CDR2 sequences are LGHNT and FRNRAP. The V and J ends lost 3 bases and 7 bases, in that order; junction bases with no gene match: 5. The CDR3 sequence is CASGFGQGAGEQYF. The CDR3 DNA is TGTGCTAGTGGTTTCGGACAGGGGGCGGGGGAGCAGTACTTC.

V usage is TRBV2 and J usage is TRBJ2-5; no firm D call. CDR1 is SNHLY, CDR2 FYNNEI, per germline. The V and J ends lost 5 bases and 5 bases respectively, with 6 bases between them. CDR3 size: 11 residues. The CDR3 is CASSWVETQYF. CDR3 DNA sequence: TGTGCCAGCAGTTGGGTGGAGACCCAGTACTTC.

CDR3 in DNA: TGTGCCAGCAGCTCACTAGCGGGGGGGGCGTACAATGAGCAGTTCTTC. Translating it yields CASSSLAGGAYNEQFF. The rearrangement uses TRBV7-9 and TRBJ2-1; 13 bases fit TRBD2. Trimming removed 4 bases from V and 4 bases from J; junction bases left unmatched: 4. Germline-derived CDR1 and CDR2 are SEHNR and FQNEAQ (reference sequence). The CDR3 consists of 16 residues. The full variable domain, completed using reference TRBV7-9 and TRBJ2-1, is DTGVSQNPRHKITKRGQNVTFRCDPISEHNRLYWYRQTLGQGPEFLTYFQNEAQLEKSRLLSDRFSAERPKGSFSTLEIQRTEQGDSAMYLCASSSLAGGAYNEQFFGPGTRLTVL.

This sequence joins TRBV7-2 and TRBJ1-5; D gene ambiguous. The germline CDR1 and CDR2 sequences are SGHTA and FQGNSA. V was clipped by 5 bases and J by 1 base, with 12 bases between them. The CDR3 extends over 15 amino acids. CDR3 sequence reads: CASSKEVYSNQPQHF. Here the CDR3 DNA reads TGTGCCAGCAGCAAAGAGGTTTACAGCAATCAGCCCCAGCATTTT.

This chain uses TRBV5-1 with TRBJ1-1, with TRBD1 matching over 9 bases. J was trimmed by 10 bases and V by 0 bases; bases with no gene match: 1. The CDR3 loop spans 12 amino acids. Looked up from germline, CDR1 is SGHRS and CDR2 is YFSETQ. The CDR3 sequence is CASSLVGQGAFF. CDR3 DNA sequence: TGCGCCAGCAGCTTGGTGGGACAGGGAGCTTTCTTT.

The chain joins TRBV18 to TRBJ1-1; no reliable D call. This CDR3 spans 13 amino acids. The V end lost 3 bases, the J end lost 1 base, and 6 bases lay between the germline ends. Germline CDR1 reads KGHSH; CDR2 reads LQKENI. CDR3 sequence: CASSPSGNTEAFF. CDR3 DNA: TGTGCCAGCTCACCTTCGGGGAACACTGAAGCTTTCTTT.

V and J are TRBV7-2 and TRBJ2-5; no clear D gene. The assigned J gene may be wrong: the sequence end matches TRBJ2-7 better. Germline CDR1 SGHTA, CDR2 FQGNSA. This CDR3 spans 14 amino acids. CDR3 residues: CASTTDGRSYEQYF. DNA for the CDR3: TGTGCCAGCACCACGGACGGCCGCTCCTACGAGCAGTACTTC.

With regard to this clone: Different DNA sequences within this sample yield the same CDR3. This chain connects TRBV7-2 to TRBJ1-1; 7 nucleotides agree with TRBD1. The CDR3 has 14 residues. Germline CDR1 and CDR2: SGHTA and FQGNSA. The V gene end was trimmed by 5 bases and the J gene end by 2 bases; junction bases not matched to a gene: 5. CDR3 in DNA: TGTGCCAGCAGCCCCGGGACAGCAAACACTGAAGCTTTCTTT. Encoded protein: CASSPGTANTEAFF.

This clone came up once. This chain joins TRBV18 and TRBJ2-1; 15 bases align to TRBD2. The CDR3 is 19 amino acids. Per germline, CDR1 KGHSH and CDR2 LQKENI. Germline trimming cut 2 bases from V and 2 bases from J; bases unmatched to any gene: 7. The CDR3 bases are TGTGCCAGCTCACCATCCAGGACTAGCGGGAGGGGCCCCTACAATGAGCAGTTCTTC. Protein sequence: CASSPSRTSGRGPYNEQFF.

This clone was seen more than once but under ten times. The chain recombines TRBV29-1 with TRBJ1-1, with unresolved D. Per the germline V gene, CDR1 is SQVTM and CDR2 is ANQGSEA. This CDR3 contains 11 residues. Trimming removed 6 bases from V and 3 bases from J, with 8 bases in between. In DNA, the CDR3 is TGCAGCGTCCGAATGGACACTGAAGCTTTCTTT. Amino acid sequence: CSVRMDTEAFF.

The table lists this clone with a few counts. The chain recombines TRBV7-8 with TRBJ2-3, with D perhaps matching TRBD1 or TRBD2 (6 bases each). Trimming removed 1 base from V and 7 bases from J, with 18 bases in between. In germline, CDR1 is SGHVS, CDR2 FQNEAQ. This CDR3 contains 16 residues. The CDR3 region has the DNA TGTGCCAGCAGCTTAGAGGGGGGCGGATCTTCCTATACGCAGTATTTT. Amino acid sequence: CASSLEGGGSSYTQYF.

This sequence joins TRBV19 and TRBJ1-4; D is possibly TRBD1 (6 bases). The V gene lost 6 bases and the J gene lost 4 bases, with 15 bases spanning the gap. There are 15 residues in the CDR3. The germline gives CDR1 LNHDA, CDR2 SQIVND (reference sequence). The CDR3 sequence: CASRPRGEINEKLFF. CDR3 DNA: TGTGCCAGTAGGCCGAGGGGGGAAATTAATGAAAAACTGTTTTTT. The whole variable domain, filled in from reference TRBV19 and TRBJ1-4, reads DGGITQSPKYLFRKEGQNVTLSCEQNLNHDAMYWYRQDPGQGLRLIYYSQIVNDFQKGDIAEGYSVSREKKESFPLTVTSAQKNPTAFYLCASRPRGEINEKLFFGSGTQLSVL.

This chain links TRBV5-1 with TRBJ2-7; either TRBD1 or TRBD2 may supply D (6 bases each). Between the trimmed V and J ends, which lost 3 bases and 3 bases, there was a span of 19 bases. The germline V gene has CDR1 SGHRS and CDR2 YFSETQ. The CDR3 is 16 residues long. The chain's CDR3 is CASSSSGAGSGYEQYF. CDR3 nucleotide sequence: TGCGCCAGCAGCTCTTCAGGGGCGGGAAGCGGCTACGAGCAGTACTTC.

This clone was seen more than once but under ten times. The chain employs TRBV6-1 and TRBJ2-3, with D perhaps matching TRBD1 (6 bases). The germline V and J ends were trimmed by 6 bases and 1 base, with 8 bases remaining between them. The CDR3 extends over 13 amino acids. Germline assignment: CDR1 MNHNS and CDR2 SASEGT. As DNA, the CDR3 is TGTGCCAGCAGAGCAGGGGGCACAGATACGCAGTATTTT. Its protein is CASRAGGTDTQYF.

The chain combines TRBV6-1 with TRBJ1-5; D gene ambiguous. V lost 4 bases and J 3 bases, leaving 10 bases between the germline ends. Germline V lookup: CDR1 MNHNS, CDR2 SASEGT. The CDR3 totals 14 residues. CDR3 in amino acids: CASSGQADNQPQHF. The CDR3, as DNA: TGTGCCAGCAGTGGTCAGGCAGACAATCAGCCCCAGCATTTT.

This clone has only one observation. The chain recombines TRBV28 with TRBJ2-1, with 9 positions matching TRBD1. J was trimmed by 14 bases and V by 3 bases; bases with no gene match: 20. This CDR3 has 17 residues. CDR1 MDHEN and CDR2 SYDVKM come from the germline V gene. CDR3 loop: CASSLPGQGQLSQGEFF. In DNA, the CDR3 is TGTGCCAGCAGTTTGCCGGGACAGGGCCAATTATCTCAAGGCGAGTTCTTC.

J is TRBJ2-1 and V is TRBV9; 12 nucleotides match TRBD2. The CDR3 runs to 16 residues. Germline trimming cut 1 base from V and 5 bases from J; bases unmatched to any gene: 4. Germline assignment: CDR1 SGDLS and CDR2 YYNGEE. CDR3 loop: CASSVSLAGGDNEQFF. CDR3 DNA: TGTGCCAGCAGCGTAAGTCTAGCGGGAGGGGACAATGAGCAGTTCTTC.

Written as DNA, the CDR3 is TGTGCCAGCACCTCTGGTGGGACAGGGAGCTCCTACGAGCAGTACTTC. It translates to CASTSGGTGSSYEQYF. The V gene is TRBV21-1, the J gene TRBJ2-5; no DNA check was done on the table's D call, TRBD1. The DNA end favors TRBJ2-7, so the J call may be wrong. TRBV21-1 is labeled a pseudogene. The CDR3 has 16 residues.